The 8 T cell receptor beta chains below were found in one sample sequenced in a study of human T cells and chemical hapten exposure. A single record per CDR3 protein comes from TCRdb applying MiXCR to the 5' RACE reads. The sample holds more than 140,000 distinct CDR3 sequences, about 4% seen once. The template was total RNA from unfractionated whole blood. The receptors were gathered from a female donor in good health.

This clonotype was observed many times. This CDR3 reads CASRPGGARETQYF. The CDR3 DNA follows: TGTGCCAGCAGACCTGGGGGGGCCCGAGAGACCCAGTACTTC. V gene TRBV7-2 combines with J gene TRBJ2-5; weak D call: TRBD2 (7 bases). Germline loops: CDR1 SGHTA, CDR2 FQGNSA. V was clipped by 6 bases and J by 4 bases, with 15 bases between them. CDR3 length: 14 amino acids.

This sequence joins TRBV7-6 and TRBJ1-2, with D possibly being TRBD1 (5 bases). CDR1 is SGHVS, CDR2 FNYEAQ, per germline. Trimming removed 1 base at V and 1 base at J, with 10 bases between. The CDR3 sequence is 15 residues long. CDR3 sequence (DNA): TGTGCCAGCAGCTTAGGGGCAGGGTATAACTATGGCTACACCTTC. Amino acids: CASSLGAGYNYGYTF.

This clonotype was observed at least ten times. V is TRBV28 and J is TRBJ2-7; possibly TRBD2 for D (6 bases). This CDR3 has 15 amino acids. The V end was cut by 3 bases, the J end by 7 bases, with 19 bases between. Per the germline V gene, CDR1 is MDHEN and CDR2 is SYDVKM. CDR3 sequence reads: CASSLVAGRLLEQYF. The CDR3 DNA sequence: TGTGCCAGCAGTTTGGTGGCAGGGAGGTTGTTGGAGCAGTACTTC.

This clonotype was seen repeatedly, ten times or more. The rearrangement joins TRBV12-3 or TRBV12-4 to TRBJ1-5, with 9 bases aligning to TRBD1. CDR3 length equals 16 residues. The V segment lost 5 bases and the J segment 4 bases; nucleotides outside the gene matches: 9. CDR3 sequence: CASSLPGTGLNQPQHF. The CDR3 DNA reads as TGTGCCAGCAGTCTTCCCGGGACAGGGCTTAATCAGCCCCAGCATTTT.

In its sample, this clonotype was seen a few times. V gene TRBV4-1 combines with J gene TRBJ2-1, with 12 bases that match TRBD2. Per the germline V gene, CDR1 is MGHRA and CDR2 is YSYEKL. V shed 4 bases, J shed 8 bases, and the junction held 12 bases outside the gene matches. This CDR3 is 17 amino acids long. CDR3 region: CASSRSLAGGNSDEQFF. The CDR3 coding sequence is TGCGCCAGCAGCCGGAGTCTAGCGGGGGGGAACTCCGATGAGCAGTTCTTC.

This clonotype came up many times. This chain connects TRBV9 to TRBJ2-2, with TRBD2 matching 7 bases. With V trimmed by 7 bases and J by 1 base, 1 base remained unmatched. The CDR3 is made up of 13 amino acids. Per the germline V gene, CDR1 is SGDLS and CDR2 is YYNGEE. CDR3 residues: CASGGVNTGELFF. CDR3 nucleotide sequence: TGTGCCAGCGGGGGGGTGAACACCGGGGAGCTGTTTTTT. The full variable domain, completed using reference TRBV9 and TRBJ2-2, is DSGVTQTPKHLITATGQRVTLRCSPRSGDLSVYWYQQSLDQGLQFLIQYYNGEERAKGNILERFSAQQFPDLHSELNLSSLELGDSALYFCASGGVNTGELFFGEGSRLTVL.

This clonotype was recorded many times. The chain uses TRBV29-1 and TRBJ1-1; D may be TRBD1 (6 bases). CDR3 size: 12 residues. Germline V gene data show CDR1 as SQVTM and CDR2 as ANQGSEA. V lost 5 bases, J lost 4 bases, and 11 bases lay in between. The CDR3 DNA follows: TGCAGCGTTTCTGGACAGAGCACTGAAGCTTTCTTT. This sequence encodes CSVSGQSTEAFF.

This clonotype was detected only a few times. The chain is built from TRBV5-4 and TRBJ1-1; D is undetermined. Per the germline V gene, CDR1 is SGHNT and CDR2 is YYREEE (reference sequence). There are 16 residues in the CDR3. V dropped 0 bases and J dropped 1 base, with 13 bases sitting between them. The DNA for the CDR3 is TGTGCCAGCAGCTTGGTAGGCAGACCCCCGAACACTGAAGCTTTCTTT. As protein: CASSLVGRPPNTEAFF.